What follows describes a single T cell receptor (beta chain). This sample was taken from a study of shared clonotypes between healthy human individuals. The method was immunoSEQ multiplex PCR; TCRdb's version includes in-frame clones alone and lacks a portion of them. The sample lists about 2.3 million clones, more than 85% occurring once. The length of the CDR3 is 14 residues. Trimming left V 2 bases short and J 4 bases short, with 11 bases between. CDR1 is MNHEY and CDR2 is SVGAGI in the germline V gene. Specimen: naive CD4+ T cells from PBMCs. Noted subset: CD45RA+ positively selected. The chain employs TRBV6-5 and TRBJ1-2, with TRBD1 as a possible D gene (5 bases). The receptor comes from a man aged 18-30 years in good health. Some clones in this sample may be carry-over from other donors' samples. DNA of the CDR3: TGTGCCAGCAGTTACCGGGGGTATACCTATGGCTACACCTTC. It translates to CASSYRGYTYGYTF.